The clone carrying this T cell receptor (beta chain) was counted many times. Antigen specificity is unknown. TCRdb recomputed calls from the 5' RACE reads with MiXCR, one row per CDR3 protein. Among more than 1.5 million distinct CDR3 sequences listed, around 33% were seen once. The data were taken from a study of identical twins. V lost 6 bases, J lost 1 base, and 10 bases lay in between. The CDR3 is 13 amino acids. CDR1 and CDR2 (germline): SQVTM, ANQGSEA. Study-wide findings and caveats: The study found that models underestimated out-of-frame TCR alpha sharing in monozygotic twins. Less excess twin sharing appeared in beta out-of-frame sequences. Out-of-frame alpha sequences shared between twins exhibited an excess of low generation probability.

V is TRBV29-1 and J is TRBJ1-5; no definite D call. Sequenced input: cord blood. This TCR came from a newborn girl in good health. In nucleotides, the CDR3 is TGCAGCGTAGGACGAGGGAGCAATCAGCCCCAGCATTTT. Translated, it gives CSVGRGSNQPQHF.